The clone carrying this T cell receptor beta chain was detected a few times. The antigen remains unidentified. The donors were members of the validation cohort, which comprised 90 to 150 subjects and was separate from the first cohort of 666 subjects. The record originates from a study of cytomegalovirus exposure and HLA in healthy donors. Overall study findings and caveats: Reported results showed that the classifier diagnosed cytomegalovirus status with high specificity and sensitivity. Specific recognition of CMV antigens was confirmed in vitro for a few chains (all CMV-associated). The study labeled 150 or so TCR beta chains cytomegalovirus-associated.

There are 17 residues in the CDR3. The V gene end was trimmed by 4 bases and the J gene end by 2 bases; junction bases not matched to a gene: 6. CDR1 is SGHNT and CDR2 is YYREEE in the germline V gene (reference sequence). The table came from immunoSEQ multiplex PCR; TCRdb's copy has only in-frame clones and leaves some out. The sample consists of 150,000 to 200,000 clones, more than 80% of them appearing once. Material: PBMCs. The rearrangement uses TRBV5-4 and TRBJ2-1, with 13 bases fitting TRBD2. The sequence derives from a man between 18 and 29 years old in good health and CMV-seropositive. CDR3 sequence: CASSALGLAGTYNEQFF. In DNA, the CDR3 is TGTGCCAGCAGCGCGTTGGGACTAGCGGGAACCTACAATGAGCAGTTCTTC. Full variable domain (rest looked up from reference TRBV5-4 and TRBJ2-1): ETGVTQSPTHLIKTRGQQVTLRCSSQSGHNTVSWYQQALGQGPQFIFQYYREEENGRGNFPPRFSGLQFPNYSSELNVNALELDDSALYLCASSALGLAGTYNEQFFGPGTRLTVL.